These 2 T cell receptor beta chains share one sample of origin, sequenced in a study of blood T cell repertoires in COVID-19. Libraries were prepared by immunoSEQ multiplex PCR; TCRdb keeps only in-frame clonotypes and omits some of them. The sample yields over 350,000 clones, roughly 91% seen once. The sequencing input was peripheral blood. Receptors were obtained from a woman aged 25 to 39 with acute or convalescent COVID-19.

The CDR3 loop reads CASSQRGGVPEQYF. The CDR3 nucleotides are TGTGCCAGCAGCCAGCGGGGGGGTGTCCCCGAGCAGTACTTC. The J gene is TRBJ2-7, the V gene TRBV7-2, with TRBD2 identical over 10 bases. This CDR3 has 14 amino acids. The trim removed 5 bases at V and 6 bases at J, leaving 7 bases unmatched. Germline assignment: CDR1 SGHTA and CDR2 FQGNSA.

This clone has only one observation. The chain joins TRBV5-1 to TRBJ2-3; D is possibly TRBD1 (6 bases). V was cut by 1 base and J by 2 bases, with 14 bases left in between. The CDR3 contains 16 residues. In germline, CDR1 is SGHRS, CDR2 YFSETQ. CDR3 in amino acids: CASSLFPDSVTDTQYF. In DNA form, the CDR3 reads TGCGCCAGCAGCTTGTTTCCGGACAGCGTCACAGATACGCAGTATTTT.